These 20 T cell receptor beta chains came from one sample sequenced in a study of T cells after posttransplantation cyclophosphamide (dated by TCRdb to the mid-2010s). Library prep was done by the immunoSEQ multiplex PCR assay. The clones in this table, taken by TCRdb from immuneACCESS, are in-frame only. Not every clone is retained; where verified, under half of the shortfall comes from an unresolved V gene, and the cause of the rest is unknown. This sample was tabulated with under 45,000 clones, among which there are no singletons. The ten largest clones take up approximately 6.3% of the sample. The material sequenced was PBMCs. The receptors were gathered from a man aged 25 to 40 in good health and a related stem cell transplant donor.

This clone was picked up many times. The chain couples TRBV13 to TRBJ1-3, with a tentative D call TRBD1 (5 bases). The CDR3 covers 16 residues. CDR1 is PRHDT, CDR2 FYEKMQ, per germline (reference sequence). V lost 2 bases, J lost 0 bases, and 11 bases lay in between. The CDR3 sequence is CASSLQHRLSGNTIYF. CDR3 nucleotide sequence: TGTGCCAGCAGCTTACAACACAGGCTCTCTGGAAACACCATATATTTT.

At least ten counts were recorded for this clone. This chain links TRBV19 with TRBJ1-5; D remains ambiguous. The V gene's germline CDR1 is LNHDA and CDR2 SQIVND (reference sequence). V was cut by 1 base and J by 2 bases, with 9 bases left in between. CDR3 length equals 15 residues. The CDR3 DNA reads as TGTGCCAGTAGTATAGCTCCGGCGGGCAATCAGCCCCAGCATTTT. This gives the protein CASSIAPAGNQPQHF.

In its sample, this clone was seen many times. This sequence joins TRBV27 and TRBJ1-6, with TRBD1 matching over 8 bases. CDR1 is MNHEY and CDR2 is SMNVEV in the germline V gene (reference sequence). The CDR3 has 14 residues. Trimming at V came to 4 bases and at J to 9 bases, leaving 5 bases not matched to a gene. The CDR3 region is CASSSGQGFSPLHF. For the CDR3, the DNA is TGTGCCAGCAGTTCCGGACAGGGCTTTTCACCCCTCCACTTT.

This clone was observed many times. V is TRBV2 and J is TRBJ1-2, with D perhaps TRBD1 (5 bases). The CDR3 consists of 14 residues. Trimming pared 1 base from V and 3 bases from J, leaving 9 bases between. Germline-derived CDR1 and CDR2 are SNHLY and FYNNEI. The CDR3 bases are TGTGCCAGCAGTGAAGGACCGGGGGACTATGGCTACACCTTC. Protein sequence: CASSEGPGDYGYTF.

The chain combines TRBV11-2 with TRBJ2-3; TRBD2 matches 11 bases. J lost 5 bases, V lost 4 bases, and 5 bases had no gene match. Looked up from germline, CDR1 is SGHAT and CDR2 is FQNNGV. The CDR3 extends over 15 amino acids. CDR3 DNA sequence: TGTGCCAGCAGCTCTAGCGGGGGGCCCGGAGATACGCAGTATTTT. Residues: CASSSSGGPGDTQYF.

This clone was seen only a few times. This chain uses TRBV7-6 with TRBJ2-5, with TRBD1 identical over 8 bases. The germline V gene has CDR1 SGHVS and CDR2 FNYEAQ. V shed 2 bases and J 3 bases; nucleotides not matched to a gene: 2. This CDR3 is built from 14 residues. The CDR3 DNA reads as TGTGCCAGCAGCTTATTGGGACAGGAAGAGACCCAGTACTTC. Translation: CASSLLGQEETQYF.

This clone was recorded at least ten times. The CDR3 DNA is TGTGCCAGTAGTTCCCTCGGGACTCCTAGCTCTGGGGCCAACGTCCTGACTTTC. This sequence encodes CASSSLGTPSSGANVLTF. The V gene is TRBV19, the J gene TRBJ2-6; D possibly corresponds to TRBD2 (6 bases). The V end was cut by 5 bases, the J end by 0 bases, with 17 bases between. The CDR3 runs 18 residues. Germline V gene sequence: CDR1 LNHDA, CDR2 SQIVND (reference sequence).

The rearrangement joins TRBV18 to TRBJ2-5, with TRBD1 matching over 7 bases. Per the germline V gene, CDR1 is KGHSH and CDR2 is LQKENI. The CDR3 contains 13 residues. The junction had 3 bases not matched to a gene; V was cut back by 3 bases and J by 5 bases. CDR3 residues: CASSPLQGETQYF. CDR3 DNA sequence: TGTGCCAGCTCACCTTTACAGGGGGAGACCCAGTACTTC.

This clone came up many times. The CDR3 spells CASRPRTSGAPGELFF. The CDR3, as DNA: TGTGCCAGCAGACCCCGGACTAGCGGGGCCCCCGGGGAGCTGTTTTTT. The chain is built from TRBV7-3 and TRBJ2-2; TRBD2 matches 12 bases. Germline CDR1 and CDR2: SGHTA and FQGTGA. The V segment lost 6 bases and the J segment 6 bases; nucleotides outside the gene matches: 8. CDR3 length equals 16 residues.

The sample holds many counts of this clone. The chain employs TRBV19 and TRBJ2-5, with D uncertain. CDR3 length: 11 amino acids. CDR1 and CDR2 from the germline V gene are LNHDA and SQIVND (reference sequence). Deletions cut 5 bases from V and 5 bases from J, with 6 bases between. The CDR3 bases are TGTGCCAGTAGTTCGGGTGAGACCCAGTACTTC. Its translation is CASSSGETQYF.

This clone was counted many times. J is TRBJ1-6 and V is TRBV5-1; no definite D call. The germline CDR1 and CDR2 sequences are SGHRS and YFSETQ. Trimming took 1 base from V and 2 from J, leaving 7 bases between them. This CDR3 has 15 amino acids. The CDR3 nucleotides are TGCGCCAGCAGCTTGCGGGGAACCTATAATTCACCCCTCCACTTT. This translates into CASSLRGTYNSPLHF.

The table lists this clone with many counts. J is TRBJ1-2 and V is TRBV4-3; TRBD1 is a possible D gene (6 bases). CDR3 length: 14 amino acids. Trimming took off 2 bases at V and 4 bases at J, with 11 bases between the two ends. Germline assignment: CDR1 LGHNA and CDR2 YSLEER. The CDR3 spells CASSQQDRTYGYTF. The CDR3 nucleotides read TGCGCCAGCAGCCAACAGGACAGAACCTATGGCTACACCTTC.

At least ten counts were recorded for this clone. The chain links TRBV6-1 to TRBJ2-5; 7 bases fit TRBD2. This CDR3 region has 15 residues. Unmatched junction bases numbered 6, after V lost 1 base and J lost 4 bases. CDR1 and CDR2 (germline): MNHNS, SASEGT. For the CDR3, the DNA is TGTGCCAGCAGTGAAGGAGGGAGGGGAGGAGAGACCCAGTACTTC. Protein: CASSEGGRGGETQYF.

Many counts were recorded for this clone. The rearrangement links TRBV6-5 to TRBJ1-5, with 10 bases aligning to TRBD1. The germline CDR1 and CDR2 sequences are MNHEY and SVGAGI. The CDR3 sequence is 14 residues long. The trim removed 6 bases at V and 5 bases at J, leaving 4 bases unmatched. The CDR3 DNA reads TGTGCCAGCAGCCGCGGACAGGGGGATCAGCCCCAGCATTTT. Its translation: CASSRGQGDQPQHF.

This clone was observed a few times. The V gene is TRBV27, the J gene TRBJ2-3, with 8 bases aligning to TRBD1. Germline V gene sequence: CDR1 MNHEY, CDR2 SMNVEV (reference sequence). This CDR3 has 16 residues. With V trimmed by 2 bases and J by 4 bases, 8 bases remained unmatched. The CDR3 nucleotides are TGTGCCAGCAGTTTACTTGGACAGGGTTATGCAGATACGCAGTATTTT. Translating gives CASSLLGQGYADTQYF.

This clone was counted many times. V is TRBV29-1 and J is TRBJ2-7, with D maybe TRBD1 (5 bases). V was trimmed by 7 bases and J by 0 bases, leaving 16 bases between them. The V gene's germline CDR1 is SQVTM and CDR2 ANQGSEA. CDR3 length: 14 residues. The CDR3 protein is CSGSRAKSSYEQYF. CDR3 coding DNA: TGCAGCGGTTCCAGGGCTAAGAGCTCCTACGAGCAGTACTTC.

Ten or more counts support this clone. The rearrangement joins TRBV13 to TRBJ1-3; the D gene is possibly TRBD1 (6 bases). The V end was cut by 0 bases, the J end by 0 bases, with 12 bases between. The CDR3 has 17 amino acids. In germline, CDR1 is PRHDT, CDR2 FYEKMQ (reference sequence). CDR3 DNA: TGTGCCAGCAGCTTAGGGCCGGGAGGGGGCTCTGGAAACACCATATATTTT. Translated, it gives CASSLGPGGGSGNTIYF.

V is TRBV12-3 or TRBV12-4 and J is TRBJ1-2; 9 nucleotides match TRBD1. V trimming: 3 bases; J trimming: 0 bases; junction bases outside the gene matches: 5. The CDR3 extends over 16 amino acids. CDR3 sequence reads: CASSLGQGLSNYGYTF. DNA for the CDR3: TGTGCCAGCAGTTTGGGACAGGGCCTCTCTAACTATGGCTACACCTTC.

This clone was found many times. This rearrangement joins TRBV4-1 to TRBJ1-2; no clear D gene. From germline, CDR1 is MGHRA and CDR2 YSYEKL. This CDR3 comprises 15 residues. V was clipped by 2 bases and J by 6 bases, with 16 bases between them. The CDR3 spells CASSQQALSNDGYTF. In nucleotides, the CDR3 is TGCGCCAGCAGCCAACAAGCGCTCTCCAACGATGGCTACACCTTC.

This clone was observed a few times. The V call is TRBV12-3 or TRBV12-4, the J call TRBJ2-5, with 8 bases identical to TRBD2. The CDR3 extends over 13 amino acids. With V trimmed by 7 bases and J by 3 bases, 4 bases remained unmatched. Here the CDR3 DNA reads TGTGCCAGCACCTCGACTAGCGAAGAGACCCAGTACTTC. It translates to CASTSTSEETQYF.